The 2 T cell receptor beta chains below were found in one sample sequenced in a study of blood T cells in healthy people across ages. The second PCR ran roughly 6 to 12 cycles with a sample-barcoded 5' primer and J-beta primers. TCRdb used MiXCR to reprocess the 5' RACE reads, holding one entry per CDR3 protein. In the table there are hundreds of thousands of distinct CDR3 sequences, about 28% of which are singletons. The sample comprised blood. The receptors here all came from a woman older than 75 in good health.

This clonotype was recorded many times. The rearrangement uses TRBV4-2 and TRBJ1-2; 9 bases align to TRBD1. This CDR3 spans 14 amino acids. With V trimmed by 3 bases and J by 6 bases, 5 bases remained unmatched. CDR1 is LGHNA and CDR2 is YNFKEQ in the germline V gene. This CDR3 is CASSQPGQGDGYTF. In nucleotides, the CDR3 is TGTGCCAGCAGCCAGCCGGGACAGGGAGATGGCTACACCTTC.

The chain carries TRBV14 and TRBJ1-4; 9 bases match TRBD1. The V gene's germline CDR1 is SGHDN and CDR2 FVKESK. The CDR3 runs to 18 residues. V trimming: 4 bases; J trimming: 3 bases; junction bases outside the gene matches: 12. The CDR3 bases are TGTGCCAGCAGCCCCGCCGGGACAGGGAGGAGAGCTAATGAAAAACTGTTTTTT. Residues: CASSPAGTGRRANEKLFF. Full variable domain (missing parts from reference TRBV14 and TRBJ1-4): EAGVTQFPSHSVIEKGQTVTLRCDPISGHDNLYWYRRVMGKEIKFLLHFVKESKQDESGMPNNRFLAERTGGTYSTLKVQPAELEDSGVYFCASSPAGTGRRANEKLFFGSGTQLSVL.